The 17 T cell receptor beta chains reported below all come from one sample, sequenced in a study of blood T cell repertoires in COVID-19. Libraries were prepared by immunoSEQ multiplex PCR; TCRdb keeps only in-frame clonotypes and omits some of them. Found here are more than 150,000 clones, around 89% of them singletons; the top ten hold approximately 2.9%. Sequencing was performed on peripheral blood. The receptors stem from a man aged 60 to 75 with acute or convalescent COVID-19.

Of note for this clone: Other DNA sequences from this sample encode an identical CDR3 as well. The chain recombines TRBV7-8 with TRBJ1-1, with 11 bases lining up with TRBD1. The CDR3 totals 16 residues. Germline V CDR1 and CDR2: SGHVS, FQNEAQ. With 5 bases clipped from V and 4 bases from J, the junction kept 9 bases outside the gene matches. The CDR3 nucleotides read TGTGCCAGCAGCCCGCGGGACAGGGGGGTGGGCACTGAAGCTTTCTTT. Translating gives CASSPRDRGVGTEAFF.

CDR3 sequence (DNA): TGTGCCAGCAGCGTAGAAGTGGGAGGGACGGCTAGCTCTGGAAACACCATATATTTT. Translating it yields CASSVEVGGTASSGNTIYF. The J gene is TRBJ1-3, the V gene TRBV9; weak D call: TRBD1 (5 bases). CDR3 length: 19 amino acids. The V end lost 0 bases, the J end lost 0 bases, and 19 bases lay between the germline ends. CDR1 is SGDLS and CDR2 is YYNGEE in the germline V gene.

The chain employs TRBV12-2 and TRBJ1-6; TRBD1 was called by the table and not checked on the DNA. TRBV12-2 counts as a pseudogene. CDR3 length equals 17 residues. The CDR3 nucleotides read TGTGCAAGTCGCTTAACCTCACGGACAGGACAGAATTCACCCCTCCACTTT. Encoded protein: CASRLTSRTGQNSPLHF.

This chain connects TRBV24-1 to TRBJ2-2, with D perhaps matching TRBD1 (6 bases). Germline CDR1 KGHDR, CDR2 SFDVKD. V was cut by 0 bases and J by 4 bases, with 8 bases left in between. This CDR3 contains 15 residues. CDR3: CATSDLPRGTGELFF. CDR3 DNA sequence: TGTGCCACCAGTGATTTGCCCAGGGGCACCGGGGAGCTGTTTTTT.

J is TRBJ1-5 and V is TRBV19, with 10 nucleotides matching TRBD1. Germline assignment: CDR1 LNHDA and CDR2 SQIVND (reference sequence). J gave up 0 bases and V 4 bases, and 9 bases lay outside the gene matches. This CDR3 comprises 18 residues. The CDR3 DNA reads as TGTGCCAGTAGTAGCCGGGACAGGGGTCTATATAGCAATCAGCCCCAGCATTTT. Protein sequence: CASSSRDRGLYSNQPQHF. Looking up the rest from reference TRBV19 and TRBJ1-5 gives the full variable domain: DGGITQSPKYLFRKEGQNVTLSCEQNLNHDAMYWYRQDPGQGLRLIYYSQIVNDFQKGDIAEGYSVSREKKESFPLTVTSAQKNPTAFYLCASSSRDRGLYSNQPQHFGDGTRLSIL.

The CDR3 region has the DNA TGTGCCAGCAGTCCTGGACAGGGTAACATTCAGTACTTC. Encoded protein: CASSPGQGNIQYF. V and J are TRBV6-5 and TRBJ2-4; 8 positions match TRBD1. This CDR3 has 13 residues. Germline CDR1 is MNHEY and CDR2 is SVGAGI. V lost 5 bases, J lost 7 bases, and 4 bases stayed unmatched.

The chain recombines TRBV12-3 or TRBV12-4 with TRBJ2-1; D remains unclear. The V end was cut by 2 bases, the J end by 10 bases, with 6 bases between. This CDR3 is 11 amino acids long. CDR3 in amino acids: CASSLLAEQFF. The CDR3 DNA sequence: TGTGCCAGCAGTTTATTGGCAGAGCAGTTCTTC.

The V call is TRBV7-9, the J call TRBJ1-2, with 9 positions matching TRBD1. CDR3 size: 12 residues. The V gene end was trimmed by 5 bases and the J gene end by 6 bases; junction bases not matched to a gene: 1. Germline V gene lookup returns CDR1 SEHNR and CDR2 FQNEAQ (reference sequence). The CDR3 nucleotides are TGTGCCAGCAGCCGACAGGGGGATGGCTACACCTTC. Its translation is CASSRQGDGYTF.

This clone appeared once. The V and J genes are TRBV10-3 and TRBJ2-3; possible D gene TRBD2, 5 bases. V was shortened by 10 bases and J by 9 bases, with 14 bases between the two germline ends. CDR1 is ENHRY and CDR2 is SYGVKD in the germline V gene. This CDR3 has 11 amino acids. CDR3 coding DNA: TGTGCCACCAGCCTCTCGGGGACGCAGTATTTT. This sequence encodes CATSLSGTQYF.

The CDR3 DNA sequence: TGTGCCAGCAGTGTACAGGGTGGCGGCTACACCTTC. Protein product: CASSVQGGGYTF. The chain recombines TRBV2 with TRBJ1-2; weak D call: TRBD1 (6 bases). CDR3 length equals 12 residues. The V end was cut by 4 bases, the J end by 8 bases, with 11 bases between. Germline V CDR1 and CDR2: SNHLY, FYNNEI.

The chain uses TRBV4-3 and TRBJ1-6; 9 bases are a match to TRBD1. V lost 4 bases, J lost 9 bases, and 7 bases stayed unmatched. CDR3 length: 15 residues. Germline-derived CDR1 and CDR2 are LGHNA and YSLEER. As DNA, the CDR3 is TGCGCCAGCAGCCTATCCGGGACAGGGACTTCACCCCTCCACTTT. Amino acid sequence: CASSLSGTGTSPLHF.

This rearrangement joins TRBV5-1 to TRBJ1-5; 7 nucleotides agree with TRBD1. The CDR3 runs to 15 residues. The V and J ends lost 6 bases and 2 bases, in that order; junction bases with no gene match: 8. From germline, CDR1 is SGHRS and CDR2 YFSETQ. The CDR3 is CASTPTGVGNQPQHF. The CDR3 DNA is TGCGCCAGCACACCTACAGGGGTAGGCAATCAGCCCCAGCATTTT.

The CDR3: CASSLVSGDGNTIYF. CDR3 in DNA: TGCGCCAGCAGCTTGGTATCAGGGGACGGAAACACCATATATTTT. The chain has TRBV5-1 and TRBJ1-3; perhaps TRBD1 as D (6 bases). Trimming took 0 bases from V and 4 from J, leaving 11 bases between them. The germline gives CDR1 SGHRS, CDR2 YFSETQ. The CDR3 runs 15 residues.

This clone came up once. The rearrangement joins TRBV18 to TRBJ1-2; D is perhaps TRBD1 (5 bases). The CDR3 consists of 15 residues. Germline lookup yields CDR1 KGHSH and CDR2 LQKENI. Trimming took off 0 bases at V and 0 bases at J, with 8 bases between the two ends. The CDR3 sequence is CASSPPTDSNYGYTF. The CDR3, as DNA: TGTGCCAGCTCACCACCGACAGATTCTAACTATGGCTACACCTTC.

J is TRBJ2-3 and V is TRBV5-1; TRBD2 matches at 13 bases. In germline, CDR1 is SGHRS, CDR2 YFSETQ. The trim removed 4 bases at V and 2 bases at J, leaving 7 bases unmatched. The CDR3 sequence is 17 residues long. Here the CDR3 reads CASSPLTSGGATDTQYF. CDR3 nucleotides: TGCGCCAGCAGCCCCCTCACTAGCGGGGGGGCCACAGATACGCAGTATTTT.

This clone was picked up one time. The CDR3 region is CSVEEGPGKLFF. Here the CDR3 DNA reads TGCAGCGTTGAGGAGGGCCCAGGAAAACTGTTTTTT. This chain connects TRBV29-1 to TRBJ1-4; no clear D. The CDR3 is made up of 12 amino acids. V lost 3 bases and J 10 bases, leaving 12 bases between the germline ends. CDR1 is SQVTM and CDR2 is ANQGSEA in the germline V gene. Combining the CDR3 with reference TRBV29-1 and TRBJ1-4 gives the whole variable domain SAVISQKPSRDICQRGTSLTIQCQVDSQVTMMFWYRQQPGQSLTLIATANQGSEATYESGFVIDKFPISRPNLTFSTLTVSNMSPEDSSIYLCSVEEGPGKLFFGSGTQLSVL.

The V and J genes are TRBV18 and TRBJ2-1, with TRBD2 matching 10 bases. With V trimmed by 6 bases and J by 2 bases, 4 bases remained unmatched. CDR1 KGHSH and CDR2 LQKENI come from the germline V gene. The CDR3 consists of 15 residues. DNA of the CDR3: TGTGCCAGCTCGCTAGCGGGGGTTACCTACAATGAGCAGTTCTTC. Encoded protein: CASSLAGVTYNEQFF.